Described below is a single T cell receptor (beta chain) sequence and its context. Its target is not known. V lost 5 bases and J lost 3; bases outside the gene matches: 6. The CDR3 loop spans 14 amino acids. The germline V gene has CDR1 LNHDA and CDR2 SQIVND (reference sequence). These data originate in a study of CD8+CD57+ T cells in acquired aplastic anemia. Study-wide context: Mean DNA quantity obtained from sorted CD4+ and CD8+ cells was about 3.5 ug.

Overall study findings and caveats: The study identified roughly 29 CD8+ CDR3 sequences shared by patients and controls.

CDR3 and TCR beta VDJ profiling relied on a genomic DNA template. Using its own MiXCR run on the reads, TCRdb lists one record per CDR3 protein. The top ten clones hold roughly 0.89% of a sample with roughly 500,000 distinct CDR3 sequences, around a third of them seen once. Selection for sequencing was limited to patients who had shown CD8+CD57+ cell expansion by flow cytometry. Everyone among the patients had severe acquired aplastic anemia. When blood sampling took place, the patients had received no therapy. This clonotype was sampled from a human donor with aplastic anemia. The rearrangement links TRBV19 to TRBJ2-7, with 8 bases lining up with TRBD1. Sequenced material: sorted CD4+, CD8+, or CD8+CD57+ T cells (not recorded which) from PBMCs. The CDR3 DNA sequence: TGTGCCAGTAGTTTGACAGGGGACCGCTACGAGCAGTACTTC. Its protein is CASSLTGDRYEQYF.